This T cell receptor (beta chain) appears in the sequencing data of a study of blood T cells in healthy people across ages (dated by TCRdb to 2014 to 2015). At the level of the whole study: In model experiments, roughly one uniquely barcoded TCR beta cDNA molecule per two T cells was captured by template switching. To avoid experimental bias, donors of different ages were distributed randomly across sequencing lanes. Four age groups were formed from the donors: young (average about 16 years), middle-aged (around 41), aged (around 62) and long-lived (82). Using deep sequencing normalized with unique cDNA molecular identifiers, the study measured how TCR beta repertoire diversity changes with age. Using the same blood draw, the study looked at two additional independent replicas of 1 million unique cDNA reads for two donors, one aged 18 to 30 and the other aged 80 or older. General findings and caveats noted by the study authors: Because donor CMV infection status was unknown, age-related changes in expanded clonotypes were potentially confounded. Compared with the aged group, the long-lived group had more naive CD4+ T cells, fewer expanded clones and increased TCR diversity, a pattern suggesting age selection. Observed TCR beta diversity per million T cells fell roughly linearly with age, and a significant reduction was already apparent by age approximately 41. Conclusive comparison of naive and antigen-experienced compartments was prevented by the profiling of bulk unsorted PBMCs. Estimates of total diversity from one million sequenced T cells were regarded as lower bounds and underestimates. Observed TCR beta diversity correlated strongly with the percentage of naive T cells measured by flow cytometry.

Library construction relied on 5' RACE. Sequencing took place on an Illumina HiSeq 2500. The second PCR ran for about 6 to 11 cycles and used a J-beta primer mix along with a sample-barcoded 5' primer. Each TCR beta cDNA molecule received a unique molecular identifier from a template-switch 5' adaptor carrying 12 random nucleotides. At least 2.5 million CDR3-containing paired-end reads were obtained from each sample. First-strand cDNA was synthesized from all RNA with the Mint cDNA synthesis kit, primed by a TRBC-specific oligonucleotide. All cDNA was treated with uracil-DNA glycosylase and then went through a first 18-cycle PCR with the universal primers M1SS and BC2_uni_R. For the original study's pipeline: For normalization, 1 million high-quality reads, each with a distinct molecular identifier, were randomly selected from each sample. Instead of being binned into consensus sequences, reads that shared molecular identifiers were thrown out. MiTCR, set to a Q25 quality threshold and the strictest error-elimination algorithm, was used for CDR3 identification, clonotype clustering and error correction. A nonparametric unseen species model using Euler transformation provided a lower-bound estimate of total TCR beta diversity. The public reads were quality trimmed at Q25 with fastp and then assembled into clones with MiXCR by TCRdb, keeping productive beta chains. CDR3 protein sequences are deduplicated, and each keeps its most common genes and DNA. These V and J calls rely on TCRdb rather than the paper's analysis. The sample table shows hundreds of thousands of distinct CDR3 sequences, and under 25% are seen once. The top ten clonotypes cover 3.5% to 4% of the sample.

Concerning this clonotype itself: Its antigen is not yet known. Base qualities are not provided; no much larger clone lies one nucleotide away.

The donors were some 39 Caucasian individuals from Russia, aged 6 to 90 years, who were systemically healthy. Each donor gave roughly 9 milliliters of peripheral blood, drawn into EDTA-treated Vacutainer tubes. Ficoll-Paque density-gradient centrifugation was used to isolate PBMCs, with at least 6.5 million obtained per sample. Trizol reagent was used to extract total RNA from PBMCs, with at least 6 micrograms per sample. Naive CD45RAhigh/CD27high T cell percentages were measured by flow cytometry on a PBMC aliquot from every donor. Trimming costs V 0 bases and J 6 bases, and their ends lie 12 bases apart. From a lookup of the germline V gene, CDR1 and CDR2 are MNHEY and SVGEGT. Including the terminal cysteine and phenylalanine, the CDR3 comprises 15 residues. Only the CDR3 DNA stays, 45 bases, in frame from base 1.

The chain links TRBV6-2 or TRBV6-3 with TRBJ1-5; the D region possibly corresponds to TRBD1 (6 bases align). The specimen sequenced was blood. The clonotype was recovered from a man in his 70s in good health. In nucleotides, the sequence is TGTGCCAGCAGTTACTCAGGGACAAGCCCTCAGCCCCAGCATTTT. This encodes CASSYSGTSPQPQHF.